The TCR beta chain under discussion was sequenced for a study of blood T cell repertoires in COVID-19. In the study overall: Collection of acute and convalescent COVID-19 samples took place in the United States, Italy and Spain. The analysed material was cDNA or gDNA that came from T cells, B-cell-depleted T cells, or PBMCs.

Source study methods: Using reference gene primer amplification, nucleated cell counts were estimated. The repertoire was sequenced with immunoSEQ multiplex PCR; TCRdb's copy has only in-frame clones and lacks some. V, J and clone size were drawn from that table, and D and trimming were deduced from the DNA. In the table there are approximately 99,000 clones, less than 85% of which are singletons. The CDR3 has 11 amino acids. Germline lookup yields CDR1 GTSNPN and CDR2 SVGIG (reference sequence). Trimming shortened V by 5 bases and J by 12 bases, and 14 bases separated the two germline ends. The chain couples TRBV30 to TRBJ1-5; TRBD1 might be the D (6 bases). The source is a woman in her thirties or forties with acute or convalescent COVID-19. The sequencing input was peripheral blood. The CDR3 sequence is CAWGKTGRQHF. The CDR3 bases are TGTGCCTGGGGGAAGACAGGACGCCAGCATTTT. Full variable domain (rest looked up from reference TRBV30 and TRBJ1-5): SQTIHQWPATLVQPVGSPLSLECTVEGTSNPNLYWYRQAAGRGLQLLFYSVGIGQISSEVPQNLSASRPQDRQFILSSKKLLLSDSGFYLCAWGKTGRQHFGDGTRLSIL.